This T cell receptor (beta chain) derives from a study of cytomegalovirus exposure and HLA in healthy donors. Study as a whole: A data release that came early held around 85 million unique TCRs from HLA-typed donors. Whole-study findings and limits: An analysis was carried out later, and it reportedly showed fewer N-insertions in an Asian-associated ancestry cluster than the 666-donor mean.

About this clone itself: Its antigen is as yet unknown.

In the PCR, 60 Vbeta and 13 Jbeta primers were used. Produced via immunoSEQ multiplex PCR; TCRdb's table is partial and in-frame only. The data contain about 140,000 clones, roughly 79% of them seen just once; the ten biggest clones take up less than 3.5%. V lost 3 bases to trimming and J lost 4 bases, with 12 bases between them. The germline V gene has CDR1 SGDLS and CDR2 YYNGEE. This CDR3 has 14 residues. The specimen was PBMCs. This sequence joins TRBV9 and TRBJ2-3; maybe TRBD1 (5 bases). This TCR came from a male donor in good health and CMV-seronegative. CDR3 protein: CASSGQGRADTQYF. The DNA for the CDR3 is TGTGCCAGCAGCGGGCAGGGAAGGGCAGATACGCAGTATTTT.